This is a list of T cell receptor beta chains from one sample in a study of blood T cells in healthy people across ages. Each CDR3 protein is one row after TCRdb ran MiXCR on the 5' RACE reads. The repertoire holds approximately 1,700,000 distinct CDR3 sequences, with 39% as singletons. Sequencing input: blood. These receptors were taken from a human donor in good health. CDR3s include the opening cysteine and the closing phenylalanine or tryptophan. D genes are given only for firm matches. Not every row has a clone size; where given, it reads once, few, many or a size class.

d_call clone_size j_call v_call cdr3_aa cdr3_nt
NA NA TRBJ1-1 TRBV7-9 CASSLAFRGGGTEAFF TGTGCCAGCAGCTTAGCTTTTAGGGGGGGTGGCACTGAAGCTTTCTTT
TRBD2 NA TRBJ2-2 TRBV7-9 CASSLLASGANTGELFF TGTGCCAGCAGCTTACTAGCTAGCGGAGCAAACACCGGGGAGCTGTTTTTT
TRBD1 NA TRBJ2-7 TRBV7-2 CASSFRGPGTPYEQYF TGTGCCAGCAGCTTCAGGGGGCCCGGGACACCCTACGAGCAGTACTTC
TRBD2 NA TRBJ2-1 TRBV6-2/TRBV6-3 CASSSFLAGGKNEQFF TGTGCCAGCAGCTCATTCTTAGCGGGGGGGAAGAATGAGCAGTTCTTC
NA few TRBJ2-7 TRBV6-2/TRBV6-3 CASSYGTEFGYEQYF TGTGCCAGCAGTTACGGGACTGAGTTTGGGTACGAGCAGTACTTC
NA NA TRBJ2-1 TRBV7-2 CASSATRGSYNEQFF TGTGCCAGCAGCGCGACTAGAGGGTCCTACAATGAGCAGTTCTTC
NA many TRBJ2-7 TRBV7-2 CASSFTFTTYEQYF TGTGCCAGCAGCTTTACCTTTACCACCTACGAGCAGTACTTC
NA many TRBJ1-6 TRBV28 CASISQPNSPLHF TGTGCCAGCATTTCACAGCCCAATTCACCCCTCCACTTT
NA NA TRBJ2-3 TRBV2 CASSAVDTQYF TGTGCCAGCAGTGCGGTGGATACGCAGTATTTT
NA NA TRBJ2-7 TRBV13 CASSSPTGHSYEQYF TGTGCCAGCAGCTCCCCGACAGGTCACTCCTACGAGCAGTACTTC
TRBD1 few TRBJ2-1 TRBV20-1 CSARRDSRGNEQFF TGCAGTGCTCGCCGGGACAGCAGGGGAAATGAGCAGTTCTTC
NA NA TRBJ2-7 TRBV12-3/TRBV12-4 CASSLGQYHEQYF TGTGCCAGCAGTTTAGGACAGTATCACGAGCAGTACTTC
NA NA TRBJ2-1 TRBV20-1 CSAGRTFQINNEQFF TGCAGTGCTGGAAGGACATTTCAAATCAACAATGAGCAGTTCTTC
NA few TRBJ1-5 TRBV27 CASMPSPSNQPQHF TGTGCCAGCATGCCTTCCCCGAGCAATCAGCCCCAGCATTTT
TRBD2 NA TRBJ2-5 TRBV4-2 CASSQGATSGGGIETQYF TGTGCCAGCAGCCAAGGAGCGACTAGCGGGGGGGGAATAGAGACCCAGTACTTC
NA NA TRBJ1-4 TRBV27 CASSLQHGVEKLFF TGTGCCAGCAGTTTACAACACGGCGTTGAAAAACTGTTTTTT
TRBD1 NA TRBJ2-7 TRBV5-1 CASRQPGQGYEQYF TGCGCCAGCAGGCAACCGGGACAGGGCTACGAGCAGTACTTC
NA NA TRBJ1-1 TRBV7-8 CASSFLRMNTEAFF TGTGCCAGCAGCTTTCTACGGATGAACACTGAAGCTTTCTTT
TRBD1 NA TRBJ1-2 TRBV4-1 CASSQEDRGRGYTF TGCGCCAGCAGCCAAGAGGACAGGGGTCGGGGCTACACCTTC
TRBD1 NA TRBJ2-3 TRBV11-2 CASSFGTGYDTQYF TGTGCCAGCAGCTTCGGGACAGGGTACGATACGCAGTATTTT
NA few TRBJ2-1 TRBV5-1 CASQLETGVNEQFF TGCGCCAGCCAGCTCGAGACGGGGGTGAATGAGCAGTTCTTC
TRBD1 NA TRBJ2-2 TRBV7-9 CAGLDRVNTGELFF TGTGCCGGCCTGGACAGGGTAAACACCGGGGAGCTGTTTTTT
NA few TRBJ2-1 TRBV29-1 CSVGATQAGSKQFF TGCAGCGTTGGGGCCACTCAAGCCGGGAGTAAGCAGTTCTTC
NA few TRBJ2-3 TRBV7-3 CASSLHGGGLTVTDTQYF TGTGCCAGCAGCTTACATGGAGGGGGACTTACGGTCACAGATACGCAGTATTTT
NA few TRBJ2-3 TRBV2 CASKYTDTQYF TGTGCCAGCAAGTACACAGATACGCAGTATTTT
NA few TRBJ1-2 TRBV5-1 CASSFGPSHRDGGYTF TGCGCCAGCAGCTTTGGACCCTCCCACAGGGACGGAGGCTACACCTTC
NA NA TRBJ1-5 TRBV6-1 CASTKGRNSNQPQHF TGTGCCAGCACAAAAGGACGGAATAGCAATCAGCCCCAGCATTTT
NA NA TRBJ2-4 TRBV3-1 CASSHQSLAKNIQYF TGTGCCAGCAGCCACCAAAGTCTAGCCAAAAACATTCAGTACTTC
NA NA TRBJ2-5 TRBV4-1 CASSQDTEGGETQYF TGCGCCAGCAGCCAAGACACCGAAGGGGGGGAGACCCAGTACTTC
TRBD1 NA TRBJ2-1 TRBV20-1 CSASSPGTGNNEQFF TGCAGTGCTAGCTCACCCGGGACAGGGAACAATGAGCAGTTCTTC